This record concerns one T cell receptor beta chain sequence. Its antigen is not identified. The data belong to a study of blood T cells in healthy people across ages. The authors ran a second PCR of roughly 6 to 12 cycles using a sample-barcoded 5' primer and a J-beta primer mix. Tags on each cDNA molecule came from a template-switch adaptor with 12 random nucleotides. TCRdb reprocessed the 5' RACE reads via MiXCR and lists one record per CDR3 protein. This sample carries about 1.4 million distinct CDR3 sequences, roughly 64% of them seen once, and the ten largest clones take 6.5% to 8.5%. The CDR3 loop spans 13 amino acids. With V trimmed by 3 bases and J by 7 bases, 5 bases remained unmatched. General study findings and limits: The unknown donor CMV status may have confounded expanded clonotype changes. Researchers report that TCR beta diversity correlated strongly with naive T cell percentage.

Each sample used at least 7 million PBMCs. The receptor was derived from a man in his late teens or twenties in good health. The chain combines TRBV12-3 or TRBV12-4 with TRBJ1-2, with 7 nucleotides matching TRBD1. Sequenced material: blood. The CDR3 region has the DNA TGTGCCAGCAGTTTGGGGACAGCCGCTGGCTACACCTTC. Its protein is CASSLGTAAGYTF.